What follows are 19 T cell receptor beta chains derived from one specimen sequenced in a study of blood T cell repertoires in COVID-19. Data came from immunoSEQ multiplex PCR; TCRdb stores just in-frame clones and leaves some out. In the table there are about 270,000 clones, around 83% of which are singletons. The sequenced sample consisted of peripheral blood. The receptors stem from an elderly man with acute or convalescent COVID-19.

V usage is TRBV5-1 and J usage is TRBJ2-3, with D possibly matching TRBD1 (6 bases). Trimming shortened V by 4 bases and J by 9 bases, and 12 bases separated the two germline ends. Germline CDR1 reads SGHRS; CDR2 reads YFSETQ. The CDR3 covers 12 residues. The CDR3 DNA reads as TGCGCCAGCAGCACAGGGTCCGCCACGCAGTATTTT. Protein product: CASSTGSATQYF.

The CDR3 DNA sequence: TGTGCCAGCGGACCCATGGGAGCCTACGAGCAGTACTTC. Its protein is CASGPMGAYEQYF. The rearrangement uses TRBV6-5 and TRBJ2-7; D possibly corresponds to TRBD2 (5 bases). The V gene lost 8 bases and the J gene lost 2 bases, with 13 bases spanning the gap. The CDR3 is 13 residues long. Germline V lookup: CDR1 MNHEY, CDR2 SVGAGI.

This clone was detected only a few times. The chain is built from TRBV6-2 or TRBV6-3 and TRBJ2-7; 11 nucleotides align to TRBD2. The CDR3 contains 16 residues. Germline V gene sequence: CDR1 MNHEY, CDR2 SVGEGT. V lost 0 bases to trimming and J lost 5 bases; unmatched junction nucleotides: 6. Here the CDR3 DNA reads TGTGCCAGCAGTTACTCGATGACTAGCGGGGAGGACGAGCAGTACTTC. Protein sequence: CASSYSMTSGEDEQYF.

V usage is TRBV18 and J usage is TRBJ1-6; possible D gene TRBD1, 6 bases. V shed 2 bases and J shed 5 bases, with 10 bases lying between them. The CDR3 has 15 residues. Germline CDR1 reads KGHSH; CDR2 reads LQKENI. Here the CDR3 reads CASSPEGHNNSPLHF. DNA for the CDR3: TGTGCCAGCTCACCAGAGGGACATAATAATTCACCCCTCCACTTT.

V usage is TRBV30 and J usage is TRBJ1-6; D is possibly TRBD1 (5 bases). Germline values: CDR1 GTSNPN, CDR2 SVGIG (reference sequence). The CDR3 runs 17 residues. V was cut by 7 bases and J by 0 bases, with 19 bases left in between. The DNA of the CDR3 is TGTGCCTCGTCGACAGCTCTCCCCTCCTCCTATAATTCACCCCTCCACTTT. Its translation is CASSTALPSSYNSPLHF.

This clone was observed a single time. The CDR3 bases are TGTGCCAGTAGTATTCCCCCCGGACAGGGTGGTGAAAAACTGTTTTTT. It codes for CASSIPPGQGGEKLFF. The J gene is TRBJ1-4, the V gene TRBV19; 8 bases fit TRBD1. The CDR3 consists of 16 residues. The germline gives CDR1 LNHDA, CDR2 SQIVND (reference sequence). With 3 bases clipped from V and 7 bases from J, the junction kept 10 bases outside the gene matches.

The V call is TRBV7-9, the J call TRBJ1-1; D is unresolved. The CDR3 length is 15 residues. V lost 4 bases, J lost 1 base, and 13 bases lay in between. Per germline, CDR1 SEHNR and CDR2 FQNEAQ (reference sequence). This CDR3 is CASSSARSGNTEAFF. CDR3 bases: TGTGCCAGCAGCTCGGCCCGAAGCGGGAACACTGAAGCTTTCTTT.

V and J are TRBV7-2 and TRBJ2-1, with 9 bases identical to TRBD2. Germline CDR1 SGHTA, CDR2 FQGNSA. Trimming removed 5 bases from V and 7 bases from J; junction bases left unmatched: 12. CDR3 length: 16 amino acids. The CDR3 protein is CASSQRSSGIGNEQFF. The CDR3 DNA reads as TGTGCCAGCAGCCAGCGATCTAGCGGGATAGGGAATGAGCAGTTCTTC.

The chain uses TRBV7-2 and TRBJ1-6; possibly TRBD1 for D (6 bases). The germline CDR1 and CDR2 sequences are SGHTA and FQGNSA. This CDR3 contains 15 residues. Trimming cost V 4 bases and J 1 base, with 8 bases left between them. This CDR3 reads CASSSGVSYNSPLHF. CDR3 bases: TGTGCCAGCAGCTCAGGGGTGTCCTATAATTCACCCCTCCACTTT.

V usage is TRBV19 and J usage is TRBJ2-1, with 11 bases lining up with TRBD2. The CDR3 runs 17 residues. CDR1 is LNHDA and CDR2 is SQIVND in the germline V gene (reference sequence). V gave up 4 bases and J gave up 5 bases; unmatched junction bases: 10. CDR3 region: CASSKTSGGRMNNEQFF. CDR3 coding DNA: TGTGCCAGTAGTAAAACTAGCGGGGGAAGGATGAACAATGAGCAGTTCTTC.

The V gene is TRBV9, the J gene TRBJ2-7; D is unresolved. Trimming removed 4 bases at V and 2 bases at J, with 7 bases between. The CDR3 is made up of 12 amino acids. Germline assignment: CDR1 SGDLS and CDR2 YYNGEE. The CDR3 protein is CASSFQTYEQYF. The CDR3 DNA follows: TGTGCCAGCAGCTTCCAGACCTACGAGCAGTACTTC.

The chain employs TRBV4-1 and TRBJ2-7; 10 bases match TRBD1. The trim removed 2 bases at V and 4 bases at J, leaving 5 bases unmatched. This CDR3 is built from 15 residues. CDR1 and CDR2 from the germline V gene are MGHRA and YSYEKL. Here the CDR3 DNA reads TGCGCCAGCAGCCAAAGACAGGGGGCGCTTTACGAGCAGTACTTC. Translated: CASSQRQGALYEQYF.

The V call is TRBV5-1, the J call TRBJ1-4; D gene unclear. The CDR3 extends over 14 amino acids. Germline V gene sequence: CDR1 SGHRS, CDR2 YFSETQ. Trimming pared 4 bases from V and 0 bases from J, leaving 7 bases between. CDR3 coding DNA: TGCGCCAGCAGCGAGGGCGCAACTAATGAAAAACTGTTTTTT. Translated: CASSEGATNEKLFF. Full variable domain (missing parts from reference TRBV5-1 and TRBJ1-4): KAGVTQTPRYLIKTRGQQVTLSCSPISGHRSVSWYQQTPGQGLQFLFEYFSETQRNKGNFPGRFSGRQFSNSRSEMNVSTLELGDSALYLCASSEGATNEKLFFGSGTQLSVL.

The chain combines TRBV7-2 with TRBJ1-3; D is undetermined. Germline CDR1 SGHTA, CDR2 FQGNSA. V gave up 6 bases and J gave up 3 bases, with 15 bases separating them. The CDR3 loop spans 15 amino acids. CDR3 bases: TGTGCCAGCAGACTAGAGGGTTCTCGTGGAAACACCATATATTTT. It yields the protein CASRLEGSRGNTIYF. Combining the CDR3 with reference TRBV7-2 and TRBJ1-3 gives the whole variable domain GAGVSQSPSNKVTEKGKDVELRCDPISGHTALYWYRQSLGQGLEFLIYFQGNSAPDKSGLPSDRFSAERTGGSVSTLTIQRTQQEDSAVYLCASRLEGSRGNTIYFGEGSWLTVV.

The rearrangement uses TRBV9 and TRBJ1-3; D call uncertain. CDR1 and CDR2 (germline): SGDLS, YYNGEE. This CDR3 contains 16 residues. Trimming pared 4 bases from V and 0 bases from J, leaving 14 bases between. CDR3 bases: TGTGCCAGCAGCCCTTTTGCGGCAGTCTCTGGAAACACCATATATTTT. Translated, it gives CASSPFAAVSGNTIYF.

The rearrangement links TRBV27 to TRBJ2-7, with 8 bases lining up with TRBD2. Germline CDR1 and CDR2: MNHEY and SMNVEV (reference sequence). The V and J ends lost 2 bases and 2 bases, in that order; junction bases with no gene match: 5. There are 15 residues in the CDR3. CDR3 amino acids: CASSLRAGGPYEQYF. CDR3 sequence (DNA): TGTGCCAGCAGTTTAAGGGCGGGAGGACCCTACGAGCAGTACTTC.

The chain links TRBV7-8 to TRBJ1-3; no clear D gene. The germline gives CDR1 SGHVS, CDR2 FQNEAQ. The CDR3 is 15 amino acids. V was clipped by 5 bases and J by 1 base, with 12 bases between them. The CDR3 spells CASSADSPSGNTIYF. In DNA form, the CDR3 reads TGTGCCAGCAGCGCGGACTCCCCTTCTGGAAACACCATATATTTT.

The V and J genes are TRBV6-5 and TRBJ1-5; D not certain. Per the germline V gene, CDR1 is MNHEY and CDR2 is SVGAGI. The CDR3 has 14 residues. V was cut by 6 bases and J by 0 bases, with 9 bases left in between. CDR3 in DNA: TGTGCCAGCAGATTATCTTATAGCAATCAGCCCCAGCATTTT. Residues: CASRLSYSNQPQHF.

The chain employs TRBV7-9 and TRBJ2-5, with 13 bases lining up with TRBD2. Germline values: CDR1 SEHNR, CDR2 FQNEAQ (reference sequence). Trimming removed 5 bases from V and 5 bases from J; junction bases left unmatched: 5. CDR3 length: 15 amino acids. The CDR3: CASSLLAGGEETQYF. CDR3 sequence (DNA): TGTGCCAGCAGCCTACTAGCGGGAGGGGAGGAGACCCAGTACTTC.